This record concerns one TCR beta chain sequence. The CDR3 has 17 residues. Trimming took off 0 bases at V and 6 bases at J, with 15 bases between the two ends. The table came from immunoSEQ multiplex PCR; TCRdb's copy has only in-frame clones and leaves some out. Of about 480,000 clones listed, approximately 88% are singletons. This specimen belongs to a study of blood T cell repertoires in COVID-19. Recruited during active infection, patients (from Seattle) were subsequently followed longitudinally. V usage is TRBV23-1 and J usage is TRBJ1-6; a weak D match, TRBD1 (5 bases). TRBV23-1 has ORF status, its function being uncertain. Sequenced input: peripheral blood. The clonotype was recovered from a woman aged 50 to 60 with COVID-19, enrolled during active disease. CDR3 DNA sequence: TGCGCCAGCAGTCAATCAGATCCGGGACTTGCTAATTCACCCCTCCACTTT. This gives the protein CASSQSDPGLANSPLHF.